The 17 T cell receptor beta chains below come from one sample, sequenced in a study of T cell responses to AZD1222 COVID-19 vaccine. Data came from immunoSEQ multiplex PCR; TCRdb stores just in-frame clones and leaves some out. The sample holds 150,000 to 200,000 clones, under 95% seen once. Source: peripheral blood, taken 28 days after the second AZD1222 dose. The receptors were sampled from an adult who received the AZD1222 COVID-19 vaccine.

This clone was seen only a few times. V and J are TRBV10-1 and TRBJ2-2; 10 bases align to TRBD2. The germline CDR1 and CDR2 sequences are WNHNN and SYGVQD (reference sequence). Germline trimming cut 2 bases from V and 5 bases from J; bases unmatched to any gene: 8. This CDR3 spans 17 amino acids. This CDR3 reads CASSEDSGGVRTGELFF. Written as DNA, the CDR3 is TGCGCCAGCAGTGAGGACAGCGGGGGGGTTCGAACCGGGGAGCTGTTTTTT.

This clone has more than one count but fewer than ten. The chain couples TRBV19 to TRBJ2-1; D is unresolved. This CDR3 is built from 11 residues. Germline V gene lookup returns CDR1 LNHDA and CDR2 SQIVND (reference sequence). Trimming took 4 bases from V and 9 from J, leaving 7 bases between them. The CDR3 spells CASSTDAEQFF. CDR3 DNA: TGTGCCAGTAGTACTGACGCTGAGCAGTTCTTC.

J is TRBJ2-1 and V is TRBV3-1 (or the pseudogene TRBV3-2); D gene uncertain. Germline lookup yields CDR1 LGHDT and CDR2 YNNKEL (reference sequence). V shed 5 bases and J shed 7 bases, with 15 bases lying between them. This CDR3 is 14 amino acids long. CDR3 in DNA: TGTGCCAGCAGCGAACCCAGTGGTTGGAATGAGCAGTTCTTC. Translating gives CASSEPSGWNEQFF.

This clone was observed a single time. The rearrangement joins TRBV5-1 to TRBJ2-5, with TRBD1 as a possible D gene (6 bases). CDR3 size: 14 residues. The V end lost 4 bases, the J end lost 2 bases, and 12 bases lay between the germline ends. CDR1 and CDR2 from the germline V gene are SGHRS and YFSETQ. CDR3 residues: CASSKSGQQETQYF. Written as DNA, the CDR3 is TGCGCCAGCAGCAAATCTGGACAGCAAGAGACCCAGTACTTC.

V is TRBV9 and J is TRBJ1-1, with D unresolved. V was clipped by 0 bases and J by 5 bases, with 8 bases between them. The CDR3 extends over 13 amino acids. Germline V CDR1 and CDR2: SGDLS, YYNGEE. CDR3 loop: CASSVESGTEAFF. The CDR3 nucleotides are TGTGCCAGCAGCGTAGAATCGGGGACTGAAGCTTTCTTT.

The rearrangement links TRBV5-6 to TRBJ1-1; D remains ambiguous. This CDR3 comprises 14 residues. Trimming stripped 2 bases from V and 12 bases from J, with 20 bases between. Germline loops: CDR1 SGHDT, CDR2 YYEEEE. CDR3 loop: CASSLNGVPPAPFF. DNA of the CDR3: TGTGCCAGCAGCTTAAATGGGGTCCCTCCTGCTCCTTTCTTT. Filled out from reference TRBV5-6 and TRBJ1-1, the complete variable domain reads DAGVTQSPTHLIKTRGQQVTLRCSPKSGHDTVSWYQQALGQGPQFIFQYYEEEERQRGNFPDRFSGHQFPNYSSELNVNALLLGDSALYLCASSLNGVPPAPFFGQGTRLTVV.

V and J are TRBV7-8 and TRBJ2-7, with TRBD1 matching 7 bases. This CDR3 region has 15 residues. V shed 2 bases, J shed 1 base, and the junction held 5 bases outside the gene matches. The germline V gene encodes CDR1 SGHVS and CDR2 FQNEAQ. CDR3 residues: CASSLPGQSSYEQYF. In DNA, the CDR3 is TGTGCCAGCAGCTTACCGGGACAGTCTTCCTACGAGCAGTACTTC.

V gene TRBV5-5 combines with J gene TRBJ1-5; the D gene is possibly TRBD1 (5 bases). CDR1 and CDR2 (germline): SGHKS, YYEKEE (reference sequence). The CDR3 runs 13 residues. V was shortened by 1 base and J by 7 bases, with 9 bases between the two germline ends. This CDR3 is CASSLTGGQPQHF. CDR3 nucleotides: TGTGCCAGCAGCTTGACTGGGGGACAGCCCCAGCATTTT.

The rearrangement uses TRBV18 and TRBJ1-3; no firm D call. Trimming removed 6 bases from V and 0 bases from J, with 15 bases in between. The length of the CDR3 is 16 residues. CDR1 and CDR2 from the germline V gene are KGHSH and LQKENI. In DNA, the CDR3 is TGTGCCAGCTCCCCTTTTTCAGGAGCCTCTGGAAACACCATATATTTT. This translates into CASSPFSGASGNTIYF.

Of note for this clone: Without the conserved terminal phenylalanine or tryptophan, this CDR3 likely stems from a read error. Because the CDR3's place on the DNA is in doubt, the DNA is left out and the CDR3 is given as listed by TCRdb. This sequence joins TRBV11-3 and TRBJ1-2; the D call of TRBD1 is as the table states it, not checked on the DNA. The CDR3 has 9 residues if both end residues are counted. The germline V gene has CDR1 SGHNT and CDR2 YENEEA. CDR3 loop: CASIKRGSR.

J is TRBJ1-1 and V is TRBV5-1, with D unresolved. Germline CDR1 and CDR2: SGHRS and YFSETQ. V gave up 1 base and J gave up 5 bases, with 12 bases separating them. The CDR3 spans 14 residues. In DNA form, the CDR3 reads TGCGCCAGCAGCTTGACAGCTCCTCCGACTGAAGCTTTCTTT. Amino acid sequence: CASSLTAPPTEAFF.

The CDR3 DNA reads TGTGCCAGCAGCGAGGGGCGGGGGGGCCCCTACAATGAGCAGTTCTTC. Translating gives CASSEGRGGPYNEQFF. The chain has TRBV9 and TRBJ2-1, with TRBD2 matching over 9 bases. CDR3 length equals 16 residues. The J segment lost 2 bases and the V segment lost 3 bases, leaving 6 bases of the junction unmatched. Per germline, CDR1 SGDLS and CDR2 YYNGEE. Full variable domain (missing parts from reference TRBV9 and TRBJ2-1): DSGVTQTPKHLITATGQRVTLRCSPRSGDLSVYWYQQSLDQGLQFLIQYYNGEERAKGNILERFSAQQFPDLHSELNLSSLELGDSALYFCASSEGRGGPYNEQFFGPGTRLTVL.

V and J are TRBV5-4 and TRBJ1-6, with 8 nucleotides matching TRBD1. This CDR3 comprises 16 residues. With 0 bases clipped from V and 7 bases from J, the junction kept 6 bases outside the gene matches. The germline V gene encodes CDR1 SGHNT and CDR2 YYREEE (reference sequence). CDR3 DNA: TGTGCCAGCAGCTTGGTGGGGACAGGACCCAATTCACCCCTCCACTTT. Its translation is CASSLVGTGPNSPLHF.

The CDR3 spells CASSLGTGGSQPQHF. As DNA, the CDR3 is TGTGCCAGCTCACTCGGGACAGGGGGCAGTCAGCCCCAGCATTTT. This chain joins TRBV18 and TRBJ1-5; 12 bases fit TRBD1. The CDR3 sequence is 15 residues long. After removal of 4 bases from V and 6 bases from J, the junction contained 4 bases not matched to a gene. From germline, CDR1 is KGHSH and CDR2 LQKENI.

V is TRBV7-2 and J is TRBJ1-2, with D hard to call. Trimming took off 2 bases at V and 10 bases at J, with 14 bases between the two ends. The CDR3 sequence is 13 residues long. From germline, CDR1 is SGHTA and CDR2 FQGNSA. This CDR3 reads CASSLNSRQPYTF. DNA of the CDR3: TGTGCCAGCAGCTTAAACAGCCGGCAACCCTACACCTTC.

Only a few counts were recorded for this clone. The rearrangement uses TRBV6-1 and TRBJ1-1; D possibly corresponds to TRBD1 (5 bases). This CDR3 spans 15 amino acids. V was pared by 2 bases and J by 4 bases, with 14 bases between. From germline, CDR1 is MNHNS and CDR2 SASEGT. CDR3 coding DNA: TGTGCCAGCAGTGAAACCCCGGGGGGTTCCACTGAAGCTTTCTTT. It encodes CASSETPGGSTEAFF.

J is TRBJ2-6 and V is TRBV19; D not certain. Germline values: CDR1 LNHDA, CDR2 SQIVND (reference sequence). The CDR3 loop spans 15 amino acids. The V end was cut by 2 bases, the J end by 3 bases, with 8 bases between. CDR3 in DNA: TGTGCCAGTAGTATATGGGCTTATGGGGCCAACGTCCTGACTTTC. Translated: CASSIWAYGANVLTF.